The clone carrying this T cell receptor beta chain was detected only a few times. The antigen is undetermined. Data came from immunoSEQ multiplex PCR; TCRdb stores just in-frame clones and leaves some out. The data contain some 140,000 clones, around 90% of them seen just once; the ten biggest clones take up under 2.5%. The data originate from a study of T cell responses to AZD1222 COVID-19 vaccine. Study-level findings and limits: Distributed over spike, vaccine-associated CD4 TCRs predominated at 160-218 and 743-854. Epitopes outside B.1.351 and B.1.1.7 mutated regions reportedly drew nearly half of spike TCRs.

J gave up 5 bases and V 5 bases, and 15 bases lay outside the gene matches. The germline gives CDR1 SEHNR, CDR2 FQNEAQ (reference sequence). The CDR3 runs 18 residues. The J gene is TRBJ2-5, the V gene TRBV7-9; 12 positions match TRBD1. Material: peripheral blood, obtained on day 0 of AZD1222 vaccination. This TCR was recovered from an adult in good health. The CDR3 DNA sequence: TGTGCCAGCAGCCCCGGGGACAGGGGGCTAAATTCAGGGGAGACCCAGTACTTC. This gives the protein CASSPGDRGLNSGETQYF.